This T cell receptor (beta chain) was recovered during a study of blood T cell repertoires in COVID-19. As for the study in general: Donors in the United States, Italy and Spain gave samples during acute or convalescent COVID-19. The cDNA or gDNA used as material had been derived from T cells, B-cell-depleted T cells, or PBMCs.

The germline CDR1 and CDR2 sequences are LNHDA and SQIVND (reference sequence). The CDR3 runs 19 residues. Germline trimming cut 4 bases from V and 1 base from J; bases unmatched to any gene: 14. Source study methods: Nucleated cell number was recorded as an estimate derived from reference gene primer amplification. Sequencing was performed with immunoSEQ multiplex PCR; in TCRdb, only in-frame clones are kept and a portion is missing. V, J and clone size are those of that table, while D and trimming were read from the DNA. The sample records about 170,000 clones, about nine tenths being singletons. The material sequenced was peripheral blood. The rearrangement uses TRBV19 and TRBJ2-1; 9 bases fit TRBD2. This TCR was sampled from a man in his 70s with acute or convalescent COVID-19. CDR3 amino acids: CASSRGAGGLVGSYNEQFF. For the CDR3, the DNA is TGTGCCAGTAGTAGAGGGGCGGGAGGGTTAGTGGGGTCCTACAATGAGCAGTTCTTC.